Listed here are 2 T cell receptor beta chains from one sample, sequenced in a study of blood T cells in healthy people across ages. A J-beta primer mix and a sample-barcoded 5' primer were used in a second PCR of about 7 to 11 cycles. TCRdb ran MiXCR on the 5' RACE reads and lists one entry per CDR3 protein. The table includes about 1 million distinct CDR3 sequences, 40% to 45% detected once. Material for sequencing was blood. The receptor source for this set is a woman aged 55-70 years in good health.

This clonotype was counted only a few times. The chain recombines TRBV10-3 with TRBJ1-2; unclear D gene. The germline CDR1 and CDR2 sequences are ENHRY and SYGVKD. CDR3 length: 13 residues. Trimming removed 2 bases from V and 0 bases from J, with 4 bases in between. The CDR3 sequence: CAISEGANYGYTF. The CDR3 DNA sequence: TGTGCCATCAGTGAGGGGGCTAACTATGGCTACACCTTC.

This clonotype has just a few counts. This sequence joins TRBV2 and TRBJ2-7; TRBD1 matches 10 bases. The CDR3 extends over 16 amino acids. In germline, CDR1 is SNHLY, CDR2 FYNNEI. The V gene end was trimmed by 6 bases and the J gene end by 2 bases; junction bases not matched to a gene: 10. CDR3 sequence reads: CASSGGTGASPYEQYF. In DNA, the CDR3 is TGTGCCAGCAGCGGAGGGACAGGGGCTAGCCCCTACGAGCAGTACTTC. Variable domain in full (rest from reference TRBV2 and TRBJ2-7): EPEVTQTPSHQVTQMGQEVILRCVPISNHLYFYWYRQILGQKVEFLVSFYNNEISEKSEIFDDQFSVERPDGSNFTLKIRSTKLEDSAMYFCASSGGTGASPYEQYFGPGTRLTVT.